The 3 T cell receptor beta chains below come from one sample, sequenced in a study of cytomegalovirus exposure and HLA in healthy donors listed by TCRdb under 2017. Library method: the immunoSEQ multiplex PCR assay. A mixture of 60 forward primers for TCR Vbeta segments and 13 reverse primers for TCR Jbeta segments was used in the multiplex PCR. TCRdb took over this immuneACCESS table, retaining in-frame rearrangements with V and J assigned. Such tables are incomplete; in checked studies, under half of the missing clones stem from an unresolved V gene, and the remainder is unexplained. The sample table records around 210,000 clones; more than 75% of these occur just once. The ten most abundant clones make up around 2.7% of the sample. The sequenced material came from PBMCs. These TCRs come from a woman aged 40 to 50 in good health and CMV-seronegative.

The V call is TRBV19, the J call TRBJ2-2; 10 bases map to TRBD2. CDR3 size: 15 residues. Germline values: CDR1 LNHDA, CDR2 SQIVND (reference sequence). Unmatched junction bases numbered 5, after V lost 4 bases and J lost 6 bases. The CDR3 protein is CASSTGLALSGELFF. CDR3 DNA: TGTGCCAGTAGTACGGGACTAGCGCTCTCCGGGGAGCTGTTTTTT. Filled out from reference TRBV19 and TRBJ2-2, the complete variable domain reads DGGITQSPKYLFRKEGQNVTLSCEQNLNHDAMYWYRQDPGQGLRLIYYSQIVNDFQKGDIAEGYSVSREKKESFPLTVTSAQKNPTAFYLCASSTGLALSGELFFGEGSRLTVL.

This chain uses TRBV7-9 with TRBJ2-3, with D possibly TRBD2 on 6 matching bases. Germline loops: CDR1 SEHNR, CDR2 FQNEAQ (reference sequence). Trimming took 3 bases from V and 0 from J, leaving 13 bases between them. The CDR3 runs 16 residues. The CDR3 DNA follows: TGTGCCAGCAGCTTGGGGGGATGGTGGAGCACAGATACGCAGTATTTT. Translation: CASSLGGWWSTDTQYF.

This clone was counted between two and nine times. J is TRBJ2-5 and V is TRBV18, with TRBD2 identical over 16 bases. The CDR3 consists of 17 residues. Germline loops: CDR1 KGHSH, CDR2 LQKENI. The J segment lost 8 bases and the V segment lost 5 bases, leaving 11 bases of the junction unmatched. CDR3 DNA sequence: TGTGCCAGCTCAGCGGGACTAGCGGGAGGGACCTTGGATACCCAGTACTTC. Protein product: CASSAGLAGGTLDTQYF.